This T cell receptor beta chain came from a study of graft-versus-host responses after intestinal transplantation. Study overall: Each transplant was multivisceral, liver-intestinal, or isolated intestinal. Tacrolimus and steroids were given for 2 to 4 years to all recipients after anti-thymocyte globulin induction.

Here immunoSEQ multiplex PCR was the method, and the copy in TCRdb shows in-frame clones only, minus some. Among about 9,500 clones listed, 25% to 30% were seen once. Upon completion of the reaction, proliferating CFSE-low responders, both CD3+CD4+ and CD3+CD8+, were sorted. This clone was seen a handful of times. The V and J ends lost 6 bases and 4 bases, in that order; junction bases with no gene match: 10. CDR1 is MDHEN and CDR2 is SYDVKM in the germline V gene. The CDR3 consists of 15 residues. General study results and limits: Graft-versus-host to host-versus-graft clonal ratios in allografts were high in patients with graft-donor T cell macrochimerism.

The input for sequencing was alloreactive CD4+ T cells from a mixed lymphocyte reaction culture, taken before intestinal transplant. Subset meaning: CFSE-low proliferating T cells sorted from roughly 6-day pre-transplant mixed lymphocyte reaction (GvH or HvG direction). The chain has TRBV28 and TRBJ2-3, with 7 bases aligning to TRBD2. The source of this sequence is a human patient who received an intestinal transplant. The CDR3 protein is CASRGLSMNADTQYF. The CDR3 nucleotides are TGTGCCAGCAGGGGACTAAGTATGAATGCAGATACGCAGTATTTT.